Below, one T cell receptor (beta chain) is given with its context. The data originate from a study of blood T cell repertoires in COVID-19. For the study at large: Acute-phase and convalescent COVID-19 samples originated in the United States, Italy and Spain.

Measured with immunoSEQ multiplex PCR; TCRdb has only the in-frame clones, and not every one. There are hundreds of thousands of clones in the sample; 80% to 90% occur only once, and more than 8.5% lies in the top ten. The ends were cut back, 2 bases at V and 3 bases at J, with 13 bases in the middle. CDR1 and CDR2 from the germline V gene are SGHDT and YYEEEE. This CDR3 contains 15 residues. Participant reports of clinical history set cohort assignment. This chain joins TRBV5-6 and TRBJ2-3, with D maybe TRBD2 (6 bases). The receptor was isolated from a woman aged 18-35 years who had recovered from COVID-19. The sequenced sample consisted of PBMCs or T cells enriched from blood (not recorded which). CDR3 DNA: TGTGCCAGCAGCTTAACGGGAGATCCTACAGATACGCAGTATTTT. Amino acids: CASSLTGDPTDTQYF.